The 18 T cell receptor beta chains below were found in one sample sequenced in a study of Graves' ophthalmopathy and Graves' hyperthyroidism. Amplification from RNA transcripts yielded the TCR beta CDR3 regions. Following a first-round RT-PCR that used HTBI primers, a second-round multiplex PCR was carried out. MiXCR was run by TCRdb on the multiplex PCR reads, yielding one entry per CDR3 protein. Of about 700,000 distinct CDR3 sequences in the sample, roughly 41% were seen once. The specimen was peripheral blood. These receptors came from an adult man with Graves' ophthalmopathy.

The V and J genes are TRBV9 and TRBJ2-7; 10 bases are a match to TRBD2. CDR3 length equals 18 residues. Per the germline V gene, CDR1 is SGDLS and CDR2 is YYNGEE. J lost 3 bases, V lost 4 bases, and 16 bases had no gene match. Here the CDR3 reads CASSPSSFLAGAYYEQYF. CDR3 DNA sequence: TGTGCCAGCAGCCCCTCCTCCTTTCTAGCGGGAGCTTACTACGAGCAGTACTTC. Based on the CDR3 plus reference TRBV9 and TRBJ2-7, the full variable domain is DSGVTQTPKHLITATGQRVTLRCSPRSGDLSVYWYQQSLDQGLQFLIQYYNGEERAKGNILERFSAQQFPDLHSELNLSSLELGDSALYFCASSPSSFLAGAYYEQYFGPGTRLTVT.

This clonotype was seen more than once but under ten times. The chain combines TRBV6-6 with TRBJ1-6; 9 nucleotides agree with TRBD1. CDR1 and CDR2 (germline): MNHNY, SVGAGI (reference sequence). The CDR3 has 16 amino acids. V was pared by 2 bases and J by 5 bases, with 4 bases of the junction left unmatched. This CDR3 reads CASSYLGQGDNSPLHF. In DNA form, the CDR3 reads TGTGCCAGCAGTTACCTGGGACAGGGAGATAATTCACCCCTCCACTTT.

This clonotype came up many times. The chain uses TRBV25-1 and TRBJ1-1; D is uncertain. Germline loops: CDR1 MGHDK, CDR2 SYGVNS. The CDR3 extends over 18 amino acids. Trimming took 1 base from V and 6 from J, leaving 24 bases between them. This CDR3 is CASSESRYGIVRRPEAFF. DNA of the CDR3: TGTGCCAGCAGTGAATCGCGTTACGGTATAGTCAGGAGACCTGAAGCTTTCTTT.

This clonotype was observed many times. The V and J genes are TRBV20-1 and TRBJ1-5, with D maybe TRBD1 (5 bases). Trimming cost V 7 bases and J 15 bases, with 22 bases left between them. This CDR3 is built from 12 residues. CDR1 is DFQATT, CDR2 SNEGSKA, per germline (reference sequence). The CDR3 DNA reads as TGCAGTGTTAAGGGGCCCGTCGGGGTTCGGCATTTT. It encodes CSVKGPVGVRHF.

The chain combines TRBV10-3 with TRBJ1-4; TRBD1 might be the D (5 bases). CDR1 ENHRY and CDR2 SYGVKD come from the germline V gene. The CDR3 totals 13 residues. With 4 bases removed from V and 5 bases from J, the gap between germline ends came to 8 bases. The chain's CDR3 is CAISGDRNEKLFF. CDR3 in DNA: TGTGCCATCAGTGGGGACCGAAATGAAAAACTGTTTTTT.

The V and J genes are TRBV11-3 and TRBJ1-6; D is unclear. This CDR3 contains 13 residues. CDR1 SGHNT and CDR2 YENEEA come from the germline V gene. Trimming pared 0 bases from V and 9 bases from J, leaving 6 bases between. CDR3 in amino acids: CASSLDPSSPLHF. The CDR3, as DNA: TGTGCCAGCAGCTTAGATCCGAGTTCACCCCTCCACTTT.

V and J are TRBV25-1 and TRBJ1-6; 7 positions match TRBD1. The CDR3 consists of 17 residues. Germline CDR1 is MGHDK and CDR2 is SYGVNS. Germline trimming cut 2 bases from V and 6 bases from J; bases unmatched to any gene: 10. The CDR3 bases are TGTGCCAGCAGTGAAGGAGATGACAGGGAGGGTAATTCACCCCTCCACTTT. Its protein product is CASSEGDDREGNSPLHF.

In regard to this clonotype: This may be a read error: a much more frequent sequence differs by one nucleotide. Here the CDR3 reads CASRVLQGTNENLFF. CDR3 sequence (DNA): TGTGCCAGTAGAGTTCTACAGGGGACTAATGAAAACCTGTTTTTT. The chain uses TRBV19 and TRBJ1-4; TRBD1 agrees at 7 bases. The CDR3 totals 15 residues. Germline V gene sequence: CDR1 LNHDA, CDR2 SQIVND (reference sequence). Based on the CDR3 plus reference TRBV19 and TRBJ1-4, the full variable domain is DGGITQSPKYLFRKEGQNVTLSCEQNLNHDAMYWYRQDPGQGLRLIYYSQIVNDFQKGDIAEGYSVSREKKESFPLTVTSAQKNPTAFYLCASRVLQGTNENLFFGSGTQLSVL.

This clonotype appeared many times. The chain employs TRBV7-9 and TRBJ2-5, with 7 nucleotides matching TRBD1. The CDR3 runs 13 residues. The V segment lost 7 bases and the J segment 4 bases; nucleotides outside the gene matches: 6. Germline lookup yields CDR1 SEHNR and CDR2 FQNEAQ (reference sequence). For the CDR3, the DNA is TGTGCCAGCAACACGGACAGGAGAGAGACCCAGTACTTC. Translated: CASNTDRRETQYF.

This clonotype was recorded only once. Mismatch with germline at one junction end may stem from a read error. CDR3 in amino acids: CSARTGRYTEAF. The CDR3 nucleotides are TGCAGCGCCAGGACAGGGAGGTATACTGAAGCTTTC. This sequence joins TRBV29-1 and TRBJ2-6; TRBD1 matches at 8 bases. The CDR3 extends over 12 amino acids. Per the germline V gene, CDR1 is SQVTM and CDR2 is ANQGSEA. The full variable domain, in which reference TRBV29-1 and TRBJ2-6 provide the parts outside the CDR3, is SAVISQKPSRDICQRGTSLTIQCQVDSQVTMMFWYRQQPGQSLTLIATANQGSEATYESGFVIDKFPISRPNLTFSTLTVSNMSPEDSSIYLCSARTGRYTEAFGAGSRLTVL.

The rearrangement uses TRBV19 and TRBJ2-6; D possibly corresponds to TRBD1 (6 bases). CDR1 is LNHDA, CDR2 SQIVND, per germline (reference sequence). There are 14 residues in the CDR3. Trimming removed 6 bases from V and 2 bases from J, with 8 bases in between. CDR3 region: CASRPGAGANVLTF. The CDR3 DNA reads TGTGCCAGTAGGCCAGGGGCTGGGGCCAACGTCCTGACTTTC.

This clonotype was seen a handful of times. The chain is built from TRBV9 and TRBJ1-6, with 7 bases aligning to TRBD1. The junction had 5 bases not matched to a gene; V was cut back by 4 bases and J by 4 bases. Per germline, CDR1 SGDLS and CDR2 YYNGEE. The CDR3 consists of 15 residues. The CDR3 coding sequence is TGTGCCAGCAGCTTCGAGACAGGGTATAATTCACCCCTCCACTTT. Its protein product is CASSFETGYNSPLHF.

The rearrangement uses TRBV29-1 and TRBJ2-6; either TRBD1 or TRBD2 may fit D (5 bases each). CDR3 size: 14 residues. Germline assignment: CDR1 SQVTM and CDR2 ANQGSEA. Deletions cut 8 bases from V and 0 bases from J, with 11 bases between. The CDR3 protein is CSLGPYSGANVLTF. CDR3 DNA: TGCAGCTTGGGACCCTACTCTGGGGCCAACGTCCTGACTTTC. The whole variable domain, filled in from reference TRBV29-1 and TRBJ2-6, reads SAVISQKPSRDICQRGTSLTIQCQVDSQVTMMFWYRQQPGQSLTLIATANQGSEATYESGFVIDKFPISRPNLTFSTLTVSNMSPEDSSIYLCSLGPYSGANVLTFGAGSRLTVL.

The V and J genes are TRBV10-3 and TRBJ2-7; no firm D call. Germline V CDR1 and CDR2: ENHRY, SYGVKD. The CDR3 loop spans 13 amino acids. V was trimmed by 2 bases and J by 3 bases, leaving 8 bases between them. The CDR3 nucleotides read TGTGCCATCAGTGAGGCGGTAGGCTACGAGCAGTACTTC. It encodes CAISEAVGYEQYF.

The count of this clonotype is one. The chain carries TRBV29-1 and TRBJ1-6, with TRBD1 matching over 8 bases. V gave up 8 bases and J gave up 9 bases; unmatched junction bases: 9. The germline V gene has CDR1 SQVTM and CDR2 ANQGSEA. CDR3 length equals 13 residues. This CDR3 is CSSLGQGGSPLHF. CDR3 nucleotides: TGCAGCAGTCTCGGACAGGGTGGTTCACCCCTCCACTTT.

Of note for this clonotype: The junction departs from germline at one end; a sequencing error may be responsible. This rearrangement joins TRBV10-3 to TRBJ1-2, with TRBD1 matching over 7 bases. Germline CDR1 is ENHRY and CDR2 is SYGVKD. The CDR3 sequence is 15 residues long. Here the CDR3 reads CASSYTDRAENGYTF. CDR3 nucleotide sequence: TGTGCCAGCAGTTACACCGACAGGGCGGAGAATGGCTACACCTTC.

As regards this clonotype: A clone one base away is much larger, so this may be a read error. V usage is TRBV7-8 and J usage is TRBJ1-3; unclear D gene. The CDR3 runs to 14 residues. CDR1 is SGHVS, CDR2 FQNEAQ, per germline. The CDR3 loop is CASTPFSSGNTTYF. CDR3 DNA sequence: TGTGCCAGCACCCCATTTAGCTCTGGAAACACCACATATTTT. The entire variable domain, with the rest obtained from reference TRBV7-8 and TRBJ1-3, is as follows: GAGVSQSPRYKVAKRGQDVALRCDPISGHVSLFWYQQALGQGPEFLTYFQNEAQLDKSGLPSDRFFAERPEGSVSTLKIQRTQQEDSAVYLCASTPFSSGNTTYFGEGSWLTVV.

This rearrangement joins TRBV2 to TRBJ1-5; perhaps TRBD1 as D (6 bases). The CDR3 contains 15 residues. CDR1 and CDR2 from the germline V gene are SNHLY and FYNNEI. V was pared by 6 bases and J by 4 bases, with 16 bases between. The CDR3 is CASRGDGGANQPQHF. The CDR3 coding sequence is TGTGCCAGCAGAGGGGACGGGGGCGCAAATCAGCCCCAGCATTTT.